Described below is a single T cell receptor beta chain sequence and its context. The CDR3 is made up of 17 amino acids. The trim removed 7 bases at V and 0 bases at J, leaving 10 bases unmatched. Per the germline V gene, CDR1 is MNHEY and CDR2 is SMNVEV (reference sequence). The sample belongs to a study of blood T cell repertoires in COVID-19. The assay was immunoSEQ multiplex PCR, and TCRdb's table has in-frame clones only and misses some. There are about 110,000 clones in the sample; about four fifths occur only once, and 15% to 17% lies in the top ten. The genes are TRBV27 and TRBJ2-5; 11 bases agree with TRBD1. The receptor was isolated from a woman older than 75 with acute or convalescent COVID-19. The sample taken for sequencing was peripheral blood. The chain's CDR3 is CASTLRDRGKYQETQYF. The CDR3 DNA reads as TGTGCCAGCACCCTCCGGGACAGGGGGAAGTACCAAGAGACCCAGTACTTC.